These T cell receptor beta chains were read from a single sample in a study of blood T cell repertoires in COVID-19. Produced via immunoSEQ multiplex PCR; TCRdb's table is partial and in-frame only. The data contain 200,000 to 250,000 clones, about 90% of them singletons. Input material: PBMCs or T cells enriched from blood (not recorded which). Receptors originate from a woman aged 50 to 60 in a cohort exposed to, infected with or recovered from COVID-19 (not recorded which). Each CDR3 is given with its conserved first and last residue. A D gene is named only where the DNA matches it firmly. Not all rows give a size; the values are once, few, many and, for expanded clones, a class.

cdr3_length j_call d_call v_call clone_size cdr3_aa cdr3_nt
14 TRBJ2-7 TRBD1 TRBV9 . CASSKRTGVYEQYF TGTGCCAGCAGCAAGAGAACAGGGGTCTACGAGCAGTACTTC
14 TRBJ2-7 . TRBV7-2 . CASSLDDSTYEQYF TGTGCCAGCAGCTTAGACGACAGTACCTACGAGCAGTACTTC
17 TRBJ2-4 TRBD2 TRBV5-4 . CASSLGTSGALGDIQYF TGTGCCAGCAGCTTGGGGACTAGCGGGGCCCTTGGGGACATTCAGTACTTC
15 TRBJ2-7 . TRBV11-3 . CASSLGVASAYEQYF TGTGCCAGCAGCTTGGGAGTGGCTTCTGCCTACGAGCAGTACTTC
11 TRBJ2-3 . TRBV3-1/TRBV3-2 once CASSQANTQYF TGTGCCAGCAGCCAAGCAAATACGCAGTATTTT
14 TRBJ2-1 . TRBV24-1 . CATSDPRGYNEQFF TGTGCCACCAGTGATCCCCGGGGGTACAATGAGCAGTTCTTC
13 TRBJ2-7 TRBD1 TRBV6-2/TRBV6-3 . CASSIAGTGSAGF TGTGCCAGCAGTATTGCCGGGACAGGTTCTGCGGGCTTC
16 TRBJ2-7 TRBD1 TRBV28 . CASSSRWTGYTYEQYF TGTGCCAGCAGTTCAAGGTGGACAGGCTATACCTACGAGCAGTACTTC
14 TRBJ2-3 . TRBV9 . CASSVGSVTDTQYF TGTGCCAGCAGCGTAGGTAGCGTAACAGATACGCAGTATTTT
10 TRBJ2-7 . TRBV2 . CASADSAPHF TGTGCCAGCGCGGACTCCGCGCCACACTTC
14 TRBJ1-1 . TRBV5-1 . CASSDQGGNTEAFF TGCGCCAGCAGCGACCAAGGGGGGAACACTGAAGCTTTCTTT
13 TRBJ1-2 . TRBV5-1 . CASSVREGDGYTF TGCGCCAGCAGCGTCCGGGAGGGGGATGGCTACACCTTC
14 TRBJ2-1 TRBD1 TRBV7-2 once CASSLWTGDNEQFF TGTGCCAGCAGCTTATGGACAGGGGACAATGAGCAGTTCTTC
15 TRBJ1-2 . TRBV12-1 few CASSPRGQGIGGYTF TGTGCCAGCAGCCCCCGGGGACAGGGAATAGGTGGCTACACCTTC
16 TRBJ2-1 . TRBV4-2 . CASSQEPSGFYNEQFF TGTGCCAGCAGCCAAGAACCCAGCGGGTTCTACAATGAGCAGTTCTTC
17 TRBJ1-1 . TRBV3-1/TRBV3-2 . CASSQYGTDLGGTEAFF TGTGCCAGCAGCCAATACGGGACCGACCTGGGGGGCACTGAAGCTTTCTTT
13 TRBJ1-3 . TRBV19 . CASSISTGNTIYF TGTGCCAGTAGTATATCAACTGGAAACACCATATATTTT
15 TRBJ1-2 TRBD1 TRBV4-3 . CASSQDPSYRGGYTF TGCGCCAGCAGCCAAGATCCCAGCTACAGGGGTGGCTACACCTTC
14 TRBJ1-2 . TRBV28 . CASTTVGGTGGYTF TGTGCCAGCACCACTGTGGGGGGGACCGGTGGCTACACCTTC